This T cell receptor beta chain was sequenced in a study of T cells in Graves' hyperthyroidism and ophthalmopathy. Study-wide findings and caveats: The model foresaw ophthalmopathy a median roughly 6.3 months prior to onset. The authors' 13 V-J model separated ophthalmopathy from stable hyperthyroidism. Most clonotypes expanded in the thyroid (above 0.001) were also present in blood.

Amplified regions were TCR beta CDR3 sequences from RNA transcripts. A set of HTBI primers served as the primers for a first-round RT-PCR of the TCR CDR3. A single record per CDR3 protein comes from TCRdb applying MiXCR to the multiplex PCR reads. Among 500,000 to 800,000 distinct CDR3 sequences, about 45% were seen once, and the ten largest hold about 7.2%. The V segment lost 10 bases and the J segment 1 base; nucleotides outside the gene matches: 3. The CDR3 is made up of 13 amino acids. Germline V CDR1 and CDR2: SNHLY, FYNNEI. This clonotype was detected many times. The antigen is undetermined. The diagnoses drew upon clinical symptoms, serum thyroxine and TRAb, thyroid ultrasound and orbital computed tomography.

The sequenced material came from peripheral blood or thyroid tissue (not recorded which). The rearrangement links TRBV2 to TRBJ2-5; 10 bases map to TRBD1. This clonotype was sampled from an adult man with Graves' disease, either hyperthyroidism or ophthalmopathy (not recorded which). CDR3 nucleotides: TGTGCCACGCGGGACAGGGGCCAAGAGACCCAGTACTTC. This encodes CATRDRGQETQYF.